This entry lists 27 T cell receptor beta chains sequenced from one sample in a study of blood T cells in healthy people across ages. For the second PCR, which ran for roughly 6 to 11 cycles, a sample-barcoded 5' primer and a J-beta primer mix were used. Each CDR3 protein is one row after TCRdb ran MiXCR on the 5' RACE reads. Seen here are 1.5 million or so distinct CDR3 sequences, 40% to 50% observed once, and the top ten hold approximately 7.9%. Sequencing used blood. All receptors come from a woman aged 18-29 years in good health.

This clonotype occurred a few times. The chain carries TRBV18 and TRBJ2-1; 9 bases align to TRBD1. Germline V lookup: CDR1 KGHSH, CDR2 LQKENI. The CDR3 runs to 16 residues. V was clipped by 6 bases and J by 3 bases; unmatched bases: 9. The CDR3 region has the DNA TGTGCCAGCTCGCAAAACAGGGGGCCCCTCTACAATGAGCAGTTCTTC. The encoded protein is CASSQNRGPLYNEQFF.

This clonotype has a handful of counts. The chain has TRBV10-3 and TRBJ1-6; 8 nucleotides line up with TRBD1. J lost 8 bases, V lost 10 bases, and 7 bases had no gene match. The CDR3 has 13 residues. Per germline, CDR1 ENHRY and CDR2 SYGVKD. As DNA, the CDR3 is TGTGCCAGCAGGGGACAGGACGATTCACCCCTCCACTTT. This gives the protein CASRGQDDSPLHF.

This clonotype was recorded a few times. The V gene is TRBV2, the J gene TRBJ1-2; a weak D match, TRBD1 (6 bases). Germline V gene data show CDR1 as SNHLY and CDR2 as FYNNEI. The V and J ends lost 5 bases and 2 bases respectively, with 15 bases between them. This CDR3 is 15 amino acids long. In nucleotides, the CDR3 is TGTGCCAGCAGTTGGCTCACAGGGAACAACTATGGCTACACCTTC. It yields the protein CASSWLTGNNYGYTF.

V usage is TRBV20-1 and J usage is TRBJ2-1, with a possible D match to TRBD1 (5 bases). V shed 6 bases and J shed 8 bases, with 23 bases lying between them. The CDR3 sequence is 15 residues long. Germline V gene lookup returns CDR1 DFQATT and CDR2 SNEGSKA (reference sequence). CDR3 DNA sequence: TGCAGTGCCAAAGTTTTGCTTTGGACATCTGATGAGCAGTTCTTC. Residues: CSAKVLLWTSDEQFF.

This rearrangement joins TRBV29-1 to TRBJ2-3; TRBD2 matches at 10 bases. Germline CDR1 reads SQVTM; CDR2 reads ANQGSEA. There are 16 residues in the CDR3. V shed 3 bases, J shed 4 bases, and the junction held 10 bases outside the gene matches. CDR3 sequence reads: CSVDKLAGVRSDTQYF. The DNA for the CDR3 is TGCAGCGTTGATAAGCTAGCGGGAGTTCGATCAGATACGCAGTATTTT.

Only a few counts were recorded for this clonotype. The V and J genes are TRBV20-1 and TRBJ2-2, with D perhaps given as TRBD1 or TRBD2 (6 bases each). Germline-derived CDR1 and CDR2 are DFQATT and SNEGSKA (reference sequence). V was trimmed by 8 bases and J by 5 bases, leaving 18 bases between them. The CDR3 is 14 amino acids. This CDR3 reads CSTQAQGRTGELFF. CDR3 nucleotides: TGCAGTACTCAGGCGCAGGGGAGGACCGGGGAGCTGTTTTTT.

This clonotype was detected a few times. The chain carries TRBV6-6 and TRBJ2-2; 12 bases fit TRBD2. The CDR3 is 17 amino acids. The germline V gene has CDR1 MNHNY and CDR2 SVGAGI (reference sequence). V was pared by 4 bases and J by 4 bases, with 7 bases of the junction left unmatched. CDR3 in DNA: TGTGCCAGCAGTTTTCCACTAGCGGGGGGAATCACCGGGGAGCTGTTTTTT. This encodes CASSFPLAGGITGELFF.

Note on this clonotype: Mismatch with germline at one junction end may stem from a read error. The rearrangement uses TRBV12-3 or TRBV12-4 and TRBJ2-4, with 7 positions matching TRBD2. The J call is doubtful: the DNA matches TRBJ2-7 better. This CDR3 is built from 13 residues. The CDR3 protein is CASSFGRAAEQYF. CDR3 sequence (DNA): TGCGCCAGCAGTTTTGGGAGGGCTGCCGAGCAGTACTTC.

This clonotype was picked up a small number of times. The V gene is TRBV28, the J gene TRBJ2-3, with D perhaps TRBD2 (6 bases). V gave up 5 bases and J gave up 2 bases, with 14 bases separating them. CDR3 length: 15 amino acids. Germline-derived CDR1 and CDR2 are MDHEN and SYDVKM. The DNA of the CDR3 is TGTGCCAGCAGTCGTCCCGGGGGATTCACAGATACGCAGTATTTT. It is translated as CASSRPGGFTDTQYF.

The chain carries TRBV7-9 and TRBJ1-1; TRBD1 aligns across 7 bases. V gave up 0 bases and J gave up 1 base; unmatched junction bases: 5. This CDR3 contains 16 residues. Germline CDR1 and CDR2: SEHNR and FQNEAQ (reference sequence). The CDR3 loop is CASSLAGTAKNTEAFF. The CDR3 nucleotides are TGTGCCAGCAGCTTAGCCGGGACAGCTAAGAACACTGAAGCTTTCTTT. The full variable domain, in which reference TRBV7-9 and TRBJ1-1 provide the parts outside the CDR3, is DTGVSQNPRHKITKRGQNVTFRCDPISEHNRLYWYRQTLGQGPEFLTYFQNEAQLEKSRLLSDRFSAERPKGSFSTLEIQRTEQGDSAMYLCASSLAGTAKNTEAFFGQGTRLTVV.

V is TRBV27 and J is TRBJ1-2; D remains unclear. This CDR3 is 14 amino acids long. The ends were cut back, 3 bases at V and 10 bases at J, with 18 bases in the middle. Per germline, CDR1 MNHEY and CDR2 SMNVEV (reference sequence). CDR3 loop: CASSFGATMVNYTF. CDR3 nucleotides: TGTGCCAGCAGTTTTGGAGCAACCATGGTGAACTACACCTTC.

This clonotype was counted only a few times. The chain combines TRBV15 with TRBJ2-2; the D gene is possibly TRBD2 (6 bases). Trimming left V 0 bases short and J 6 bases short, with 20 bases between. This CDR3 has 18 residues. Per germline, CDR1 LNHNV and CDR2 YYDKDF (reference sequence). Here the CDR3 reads CATSRDPGALKGAGELFF. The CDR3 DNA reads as TGTGCCACCAGCAGAGATCCGGGAGCTCTAAAGGGCGCCGGGGAGCTGTTTTTT.

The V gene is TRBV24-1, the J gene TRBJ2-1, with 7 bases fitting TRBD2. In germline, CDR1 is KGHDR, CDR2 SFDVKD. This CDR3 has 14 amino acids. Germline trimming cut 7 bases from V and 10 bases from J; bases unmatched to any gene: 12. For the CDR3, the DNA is TGTGCCACCAGATCCGGGACTACCGGAGGGGAGCAGTTCTTC. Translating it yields CATRSGTTGGEQFF.

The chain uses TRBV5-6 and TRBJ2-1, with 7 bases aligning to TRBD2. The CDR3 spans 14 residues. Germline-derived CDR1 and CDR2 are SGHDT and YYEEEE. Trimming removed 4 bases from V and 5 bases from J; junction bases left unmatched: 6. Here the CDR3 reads CASSPRGVNNEQFF. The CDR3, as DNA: TGTGCCAGCAGCCCACGGGGGGTGAACAATGAGCAGTTCTTC.

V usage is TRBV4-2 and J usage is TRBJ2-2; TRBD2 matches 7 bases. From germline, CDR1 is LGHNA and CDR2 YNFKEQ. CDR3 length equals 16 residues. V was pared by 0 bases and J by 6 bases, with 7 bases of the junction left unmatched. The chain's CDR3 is CASSQDWSSGPGELFF. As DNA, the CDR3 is TGTGCCAGCAGCCAAGATTGGTCTAGCGGCCCCGGGGAGCTGTTTTTT.

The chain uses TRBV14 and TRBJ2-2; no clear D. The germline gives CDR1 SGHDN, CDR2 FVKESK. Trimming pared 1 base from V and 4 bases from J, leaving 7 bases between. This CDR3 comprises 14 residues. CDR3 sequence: CASSQVWPTGELFF. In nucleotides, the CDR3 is TGTGCCAGCAGCCAAGTTTGGCCCACCGGGGAGCTGTTTTTT.

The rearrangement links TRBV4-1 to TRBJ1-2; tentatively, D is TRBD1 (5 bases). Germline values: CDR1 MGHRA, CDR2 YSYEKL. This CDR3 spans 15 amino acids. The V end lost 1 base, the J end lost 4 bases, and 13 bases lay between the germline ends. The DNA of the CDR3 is TGCGCCAGCAGCCAAGGTCTCAGGGAAGGCTATGGCTACACCTTC. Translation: CASSQGLREGYGYTF.

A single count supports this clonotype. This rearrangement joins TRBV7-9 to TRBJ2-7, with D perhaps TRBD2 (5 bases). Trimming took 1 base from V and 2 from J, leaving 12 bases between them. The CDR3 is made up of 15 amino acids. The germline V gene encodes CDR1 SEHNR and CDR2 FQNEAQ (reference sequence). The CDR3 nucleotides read TGTGCCAGCAGCTTAGTCGGGGTATTAACCTACGAGCAGTACTTC. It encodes CASSLVGVLTYEQYF. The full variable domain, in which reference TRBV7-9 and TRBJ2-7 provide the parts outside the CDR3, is DTGVSQNPRHKITKRGQNVTFRCDPISEHNRLYWYRQTLGQGPEFLTYFQNEAQLEKSRLLSDRFSAERPKGSFSTLEIQRTEQGDSAMYLCASSLVGVLTYEQYFGPGTRLTVT.

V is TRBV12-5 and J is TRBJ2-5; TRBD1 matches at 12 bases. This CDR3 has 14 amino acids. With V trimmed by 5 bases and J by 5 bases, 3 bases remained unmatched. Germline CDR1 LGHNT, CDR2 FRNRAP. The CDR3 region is CASGPGQGAETQYF. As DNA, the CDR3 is TGTGCTAGTGGTCCGGGACAGGGGGCTGAGACCCAGTACTTC.

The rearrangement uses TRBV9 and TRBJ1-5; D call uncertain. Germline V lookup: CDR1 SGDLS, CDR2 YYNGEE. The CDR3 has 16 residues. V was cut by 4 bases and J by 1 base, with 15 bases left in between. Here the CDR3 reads CASSPSGGVSNQPQHF. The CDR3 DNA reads TGTGCCAGCAGCCCTAGCGGCGGGGTGAGCAATCAGCCCCAGCATTTT. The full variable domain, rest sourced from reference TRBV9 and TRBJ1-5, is DSGVTQTPKHLITATGQRVTLRCSPRSGDLSVYWYQQSLDQGLQFLIQYYNGEERAKGNILERFSAQQFPDLHSELNLSSLELGDSALYFCASSPSGGVSNQPQHFGDGTRLSIL.

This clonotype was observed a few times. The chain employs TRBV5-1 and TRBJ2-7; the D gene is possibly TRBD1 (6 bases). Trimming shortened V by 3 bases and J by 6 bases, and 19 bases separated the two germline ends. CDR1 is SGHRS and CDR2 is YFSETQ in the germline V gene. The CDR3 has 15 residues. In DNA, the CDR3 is TGCGCCAGCAGCTCAACGGACAGATTAGGCGGCGAGCAGTACTTC. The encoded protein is CASSSTDRLGGEQYF.

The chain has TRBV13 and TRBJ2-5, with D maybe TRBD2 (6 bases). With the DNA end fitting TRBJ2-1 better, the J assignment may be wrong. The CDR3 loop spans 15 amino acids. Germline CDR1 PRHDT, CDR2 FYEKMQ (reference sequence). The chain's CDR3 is CASSLDRGYQETQFF. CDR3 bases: TGTGCCAGCAGCTTAGATCGGGGGTACCAAGAGACCCAGTTCTTC.

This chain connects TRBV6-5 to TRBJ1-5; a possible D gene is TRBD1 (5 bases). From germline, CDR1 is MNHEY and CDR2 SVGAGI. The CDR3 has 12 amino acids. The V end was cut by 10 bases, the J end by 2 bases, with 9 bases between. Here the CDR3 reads CATGGGNQPQHF. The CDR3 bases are TGTGCCACGGGAGGGGGCAATCAGCCCCAGCATTTT.

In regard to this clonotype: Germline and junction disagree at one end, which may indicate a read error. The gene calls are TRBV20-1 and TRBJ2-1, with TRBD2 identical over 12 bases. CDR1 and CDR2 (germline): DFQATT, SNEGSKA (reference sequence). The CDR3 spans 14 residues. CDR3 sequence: CSATTSGRQSEQIF. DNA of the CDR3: TGCAGTGCCACGACTAGCGGGAGACAAAGTGAGCAGATCTTC.

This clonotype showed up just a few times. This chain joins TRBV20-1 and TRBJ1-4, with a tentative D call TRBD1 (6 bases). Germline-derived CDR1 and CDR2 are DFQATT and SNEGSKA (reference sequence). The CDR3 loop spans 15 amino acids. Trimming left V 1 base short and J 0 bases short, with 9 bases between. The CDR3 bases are TGCAGTGCTAGAGCTCGGACAGCAACTAATGAAAAACTGTTTTTT. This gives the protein CSARARTATNEKLFF.

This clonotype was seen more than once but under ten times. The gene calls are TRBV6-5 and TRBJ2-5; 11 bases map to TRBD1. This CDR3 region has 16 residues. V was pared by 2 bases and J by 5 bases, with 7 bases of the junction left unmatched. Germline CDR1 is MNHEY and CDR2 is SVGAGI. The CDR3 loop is CASSYEWTGGTETQYF. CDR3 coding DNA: TGTGCCAGCAGTTACGAGTGGACAGGGGGCACGGAGACCCAGTACTTC.

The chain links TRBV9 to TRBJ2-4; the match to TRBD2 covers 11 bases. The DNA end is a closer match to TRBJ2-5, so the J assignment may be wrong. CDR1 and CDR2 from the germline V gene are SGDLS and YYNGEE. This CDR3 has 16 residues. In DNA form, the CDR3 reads TGTGCCAGCAGCCCCCGGGTAGCGGGGGGGCGGGAGACCCAGTACTTC. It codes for CASSPRVAGGRETQYF.